These 5 T cell receptor beta chains originate from one sample sequenced in a study of blood T cell repertoires in COVID-19. Sequencing was performed with immunoSEQ multiplex PCR; in TCRdb, only in-frame clones are kept and a portion is missing. The sample records roughly 150,000 clones, 70% to 90% being singletons. The sample consisted of peripheral blood. These receptors were taken from a woman aged 55 to 70 with COVID-19, enrolled during active disease.

The chain carries TRBV6-1 and TRBJ1-1; D might be TRBD1 (5 bases). The CDR3 has 16 amino acids. Germline V CDR1 and CDR2: MNHNS, SASEGT. V lost 7 bases and J 2 bases, leaving 20 bases between the germline ends. CDR3 nucleotides: TGTGCCAGCAATGATCGTCAGAGACAGCGAAACACTGAAGCTTTCTTT. Translated, it gives CASNDRQRQRNTEAFF.

This rearrangement joins TRBV11-2 to TRBJ2-2, with D perhaps TRBD1 (5 bases). This CDR3 is built from 16 residues. Germline V gene lookup returns CDR1 SGHAT and CDR2 FQNNGV. The V gene lost 2 bases and the J gene lost 3 bases, with 13 bases spanning the gap. The CDR3 bases are TGTGCCAGCAGCTTATATGTGGGCAGGGACACCGGGGAGCTGTTTTTT. This translates into CASSLYVGRDTGELFF.

The chain uses TRBV4-2 and TRBJ2-7; D uncertain. Trimming pared 4 bases from V and 3 bases from J, leaving 16 bases between. From germline, CDR1 is LGHNA and CDR2 YNFKEQ. This CDR3 has 15 residues. CDR3 sequence: CASSRSITADYEQYV. In DNA, the CDR3 is TGTGCCAGCAGCCGGAGCATCACGGCCGACTACGAGCAGTACGTC.

The chain employs TRBV7-3 and TRBJ2-1, with D unresolved. Per germline, CDR1 SGHTA and CDR2 FQGTGA. This CDR3 region has 15 residues. The V end lost 5 bases, the J end lost 4 bases, and 15 bases lay between the germline ends. As DNA, the CDR3 is TGTGCCAGCAGCCCGAGAGTTGTCGGTTACAATGAGCAGTTCTTC. Translated: CASSPRVVGYNEQFF.

This rearrangement joins TRBV18 to TRBJ2-7; D might be TRBD2 (5 bases). The ends were cut back, 5 bases at V and 0 bases at J, with 14 bases in the middle. The V gene's germline CDR1 is KGHSH and CDR2 LQKENI. The CDR3 is 15 amino acids. CDR3 in amino acids: CASSLGSGSSYEQYF. The CDR3 bases are TGTGCCAGCTCATTAGGGAGCGGAAGCTCCTACGAGCAGTACTTC. The whole variable domain, filled in from reference TRBV18 and TRBJ2-7, reads NAGVMQNPRHLVRRRGQEARLRCSPMKGHSHVYWYRQLPEEGLKFMVYLQKENIIDESGMPKERFSAEFPKEGPSILRIQQVVRGDSAAYFCASSLGSGSSYEQYFGPGTRLTVT.